This T cell receptor beta chain was sequenced during a study of blood T cell repertoires in COVID-19. For the study at large: Italy, Spain and the United States were the sources of the convalescent and acute COVID-19 samples. PBMCs, B-cell-depleted T cells, or T cells were the source of the cDNA or gDNA that made up the material.

The CDR3 extends over 15 amino acids. The trim removed 0 bases at V and 7 bases at J, leaving 6 bases unmatched. Germline V lookup: CDR1 SGDLS, CDR2 YYNGEE. While infection was still active, Seattle patients were enrolled and then followed longitudinally. Study processing details: Amplification of reference gene primers provided the estimated nucleated cell counts. Assay used: immunoSEQ multiplex PCR; TCRdb lists only in-frame clones, some missing. Clonal size and the V and J genes are those of that table, whereas D and trimming came from the DNA. This table has some 65,000 clones, around 91% appearing once.

Source material: peripheral blood. This TCR was recovered from a man in his forties or fifties with COVID-19, enrolled during active disease. The chain links TRBV9 to TRBJ2-4; 8 positions agree with TRBD2. CDR3 nucleotide sequence: TGTGCCAGCAGCGTAGCGGGAGGGCCATGGAACATTCAGTACTTC. Its translation is CASSVAGGPWNIQYF.